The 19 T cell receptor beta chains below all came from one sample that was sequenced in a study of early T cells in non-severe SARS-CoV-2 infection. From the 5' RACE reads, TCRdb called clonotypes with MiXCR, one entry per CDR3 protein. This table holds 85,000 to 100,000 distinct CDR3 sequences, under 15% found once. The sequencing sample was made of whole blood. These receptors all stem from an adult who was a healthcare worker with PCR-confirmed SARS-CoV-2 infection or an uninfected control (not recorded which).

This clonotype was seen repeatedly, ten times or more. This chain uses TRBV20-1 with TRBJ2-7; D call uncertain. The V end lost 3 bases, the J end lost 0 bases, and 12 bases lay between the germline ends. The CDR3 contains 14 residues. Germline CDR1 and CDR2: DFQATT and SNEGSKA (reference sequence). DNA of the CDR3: TGCAGTGCTAGCCGTCAGCTGAGCTCCTACGAGCAGTACTTC. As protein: CSASRQLSSYEQYF.

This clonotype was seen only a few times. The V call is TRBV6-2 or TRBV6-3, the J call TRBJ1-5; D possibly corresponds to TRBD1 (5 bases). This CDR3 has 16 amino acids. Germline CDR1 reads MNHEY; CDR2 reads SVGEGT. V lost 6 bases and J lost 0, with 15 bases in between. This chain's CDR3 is CASRAPTDYSNQPQHF. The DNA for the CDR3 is TGTGCCAGCAGGGCACCGACAGATTATAGCAATCAGCCCCAGCATTTT.

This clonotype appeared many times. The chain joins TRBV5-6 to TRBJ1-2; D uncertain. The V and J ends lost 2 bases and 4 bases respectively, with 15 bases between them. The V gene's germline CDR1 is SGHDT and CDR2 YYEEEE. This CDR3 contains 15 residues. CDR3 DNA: TGTGCCAGCAGCTTAAATCCGGCAGCCTCCTATGGCTACACCTTC. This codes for CASSLNPAASYGYTF.

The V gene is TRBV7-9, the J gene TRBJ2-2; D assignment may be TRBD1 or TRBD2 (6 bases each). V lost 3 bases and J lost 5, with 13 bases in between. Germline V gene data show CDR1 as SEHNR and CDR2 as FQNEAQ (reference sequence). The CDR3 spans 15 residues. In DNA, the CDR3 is TGTGCCAGCAGCTTCCTCGGGGGCGGAACCGGGGAGCTGTTTTTT. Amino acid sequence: CASSFLGGGTGELFF.

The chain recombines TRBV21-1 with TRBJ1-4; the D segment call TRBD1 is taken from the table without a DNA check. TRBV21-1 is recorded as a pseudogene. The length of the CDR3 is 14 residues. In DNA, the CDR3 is TGTGCCAGCGATGGACAGGGGGCGGATGAAAAACTGTTTTTT. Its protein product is CASDGQGADEKLFF.

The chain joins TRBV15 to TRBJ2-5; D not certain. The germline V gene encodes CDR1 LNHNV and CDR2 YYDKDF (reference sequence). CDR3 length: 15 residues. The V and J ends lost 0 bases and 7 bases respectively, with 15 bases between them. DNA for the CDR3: TGTGCCACCAGCAGAGATGTGACCGACTGGGTGACCCAGTACTTC. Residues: CATSRDVTDWVTQYF.

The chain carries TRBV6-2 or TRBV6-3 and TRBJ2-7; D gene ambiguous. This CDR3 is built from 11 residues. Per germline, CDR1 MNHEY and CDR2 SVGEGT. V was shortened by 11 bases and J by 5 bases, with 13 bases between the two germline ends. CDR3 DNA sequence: TGTGCCTCCACATCCAACAACGAGCAGTACTTC. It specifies CASTSNNEQYF.

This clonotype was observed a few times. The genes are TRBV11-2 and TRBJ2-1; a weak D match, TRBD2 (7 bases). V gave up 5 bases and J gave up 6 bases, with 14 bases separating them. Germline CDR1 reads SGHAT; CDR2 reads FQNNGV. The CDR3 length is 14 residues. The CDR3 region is CASSPGGFPNEQFF. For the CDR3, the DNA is TGTGCCAGCAGCCCGGGGGGCTTCCCCAATGAGCAGTTCTTC. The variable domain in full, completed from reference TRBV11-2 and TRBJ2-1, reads EAGVAQSPRYKIIEKRQSVAFWCNPISGHATLYWYQQILGQGPKLLIQFQNNGVVDDSQLPKDRFSAERLKGVDSTLKIQPAKLEDSAVYLCASSPGGFPNEQFFGPGTRLTVL.

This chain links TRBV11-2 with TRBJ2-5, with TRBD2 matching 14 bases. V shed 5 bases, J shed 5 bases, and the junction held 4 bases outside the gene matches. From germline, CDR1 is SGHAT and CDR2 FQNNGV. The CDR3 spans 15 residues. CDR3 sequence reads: CASSQTSGGAETQYF. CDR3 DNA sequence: TGTGCCAGCAGCCAGACTAGCGGGGGGGCCGAGACCCAGTACTTC.

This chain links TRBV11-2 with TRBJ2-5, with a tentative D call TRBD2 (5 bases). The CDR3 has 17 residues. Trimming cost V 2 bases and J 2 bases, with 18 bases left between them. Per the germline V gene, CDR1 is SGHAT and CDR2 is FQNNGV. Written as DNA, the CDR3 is TGTGCCAGCAGCTTAAGGCGCGCGGGCAGAGGGCAAGAGACCCAGTACTTC. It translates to CASSLRRAGRGQETQYF.

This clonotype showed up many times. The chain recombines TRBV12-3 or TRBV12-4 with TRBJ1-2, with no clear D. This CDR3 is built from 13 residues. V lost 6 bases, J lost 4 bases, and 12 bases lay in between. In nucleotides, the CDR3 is TGTGCCAGCAGCACCGAGGTGGCCTATGGCTACACCTTC. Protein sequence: CASSTEVAYGYTF.

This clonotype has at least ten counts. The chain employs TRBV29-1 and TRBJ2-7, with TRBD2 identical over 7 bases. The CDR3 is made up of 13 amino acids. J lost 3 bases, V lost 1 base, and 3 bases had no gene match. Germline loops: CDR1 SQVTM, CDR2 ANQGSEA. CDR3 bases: TGCAGCGTTGAAGGCAGGGAGGGCTACGAGCAGTACTTC. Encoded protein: CSVEGREGYEQYF.

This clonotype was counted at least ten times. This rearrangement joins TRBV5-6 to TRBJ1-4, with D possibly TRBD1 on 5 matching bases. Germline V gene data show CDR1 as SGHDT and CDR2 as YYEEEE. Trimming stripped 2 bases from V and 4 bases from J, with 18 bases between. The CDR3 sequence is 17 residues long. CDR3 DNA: TGTGCCAGCAGCTTCCGCCCAGGGACCGGGTTTAATGAAAAACTGTTTTTT. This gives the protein CASSFRPGTGFNEKLFF.

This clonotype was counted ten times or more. CDR3 bases: TGCAGTGCCGCAGGGAAGGGCGAAAAACTGTTTTTT. Residues: CSAAGKGEKLFF. J is TRBJ1-4 and V is TRBV20-1; D might be TRBD1 (5 bases). Trimming shortened V by 6 bases and J by 8 bases, and 13 bases separated the two germline ends. The CDR3 has 12 amino acids. Germline V CDR1 and CDR2: DFQATT, SNEGSKA (reference sequence).

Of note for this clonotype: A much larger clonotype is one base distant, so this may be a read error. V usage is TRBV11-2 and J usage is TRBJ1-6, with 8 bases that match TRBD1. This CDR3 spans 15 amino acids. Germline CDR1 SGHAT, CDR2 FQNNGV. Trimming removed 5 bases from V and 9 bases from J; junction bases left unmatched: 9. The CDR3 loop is CASSTPGQDLSPLHF. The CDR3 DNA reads TGTGCCAGCAGCACGCCGGGACAGGACCTTTCACCCCTCCACTTT. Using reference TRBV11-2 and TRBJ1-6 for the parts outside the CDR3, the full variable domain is EAGVAQSPRYKIIEKRQSVAFWCNPISGHATLYWYQQILGQGPKLLIQFQNNGVVDDSQLPKDRFSAERLKGVDSTLKIQPAKLEDSAVYLCASSTPGQDLSPLHFGNGTRLTVT.

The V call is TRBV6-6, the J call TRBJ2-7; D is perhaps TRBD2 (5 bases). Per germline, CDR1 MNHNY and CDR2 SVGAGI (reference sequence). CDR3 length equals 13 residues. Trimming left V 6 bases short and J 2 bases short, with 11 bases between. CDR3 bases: TGTGCCAGCAGCCCGATCGGGGCCTACGAGCAGTACTTC. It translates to CASSPIGAYEQYF.

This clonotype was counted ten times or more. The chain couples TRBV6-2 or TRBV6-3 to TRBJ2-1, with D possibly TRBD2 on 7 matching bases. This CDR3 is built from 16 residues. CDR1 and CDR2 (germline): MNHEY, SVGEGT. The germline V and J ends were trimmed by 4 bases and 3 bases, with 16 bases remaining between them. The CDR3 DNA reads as TGTGCCAGCAGTTCCGGGGGCGGGGGTCGCTACAATGAGCAGTTCTTC. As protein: CASSSGGGGRYNEQFF.

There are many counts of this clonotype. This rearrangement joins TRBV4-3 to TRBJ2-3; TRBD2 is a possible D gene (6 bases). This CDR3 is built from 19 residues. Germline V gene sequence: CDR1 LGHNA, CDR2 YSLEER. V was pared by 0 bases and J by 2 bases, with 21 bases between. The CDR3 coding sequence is TGCGCCAGCAGCCAAGACTTTGGGAGGCCGGGACGGCTCACAGATACGCAGTATTTT. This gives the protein CASSQDFGRPGRLTDTQYF.

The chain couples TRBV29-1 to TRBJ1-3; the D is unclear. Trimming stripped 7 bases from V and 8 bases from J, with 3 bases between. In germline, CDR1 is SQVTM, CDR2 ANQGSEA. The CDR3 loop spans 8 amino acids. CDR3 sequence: CSADTIYF. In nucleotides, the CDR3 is TGCAGCGCCGACACCATATATTTT.